Sequencing of this T cell receptor beta chain was carried out in a study of T cells in Graves' hyperthyroidism and ophthalmopathy. General observations from the study: Researchers report that a 13 V-J model separated ophthalmopathy from stable hyperthyroidism.

Remarks on this clonotype: Antigen unknown. A single base separates this from a much larger clone, so it may be a read error.

Per germline, CDR1 SEHNR and CDR2 FQNEAQ (reference sequence). CDR3 length: 15 residues. Authors of the study amplified TCR beta CDR3 regions from RNA transcripts. First-round RT-PCR of the TCR CDR3 relied on the HTBI primer set. TCRdb re-analysed the multiplex PCR reads in MiXCR, keeping a single row per CDR3 protein. The table records about 560,000 distinct CDR3 sequences, 16% of them present only once. The chain employs TRBV7-9 and TRBJ2-7; TRBD1 might be the D (6 bases). The sequencing input was blood. The sequence was obtained from a woman in her late teens or twenties with Graves' hyperthyroidism. This chain's CDR3 is CASSFAQGQVYEQSF. The CDR3 DNA is TGTGCCAGCAGCTTCGCCCAGGGGCAGGTGTACGAGCAGTCCTTC. Drawing the rest from reference TRBV7-9 and TRBJ2-7, the complete variable domain is DTGVSQNPRHKITKRGQNVTFRCDPISEHNRLYWYRQTLGQGPEFLTYFQNEAQLEKSRLLSDRFSAERPKGSFSTLEIQRTEQGDSAMYLCASSFAQGQVYEQSFGPGTRLTVT.